One sample yielded the 21 T cell receptor beta chains listed below, sequenced in a study of blood T cell repertoires in COVID-19. Produced via immunoSEQ multiplex PCR; TCRdb's table is partial and in-frame only. Among 160,000 or so clones listed, 75% to 85% were seen once. The sequencing input was peripheral blood. These receptors originate from a woman aged 55-69 years with COVID-19, enrolled during active disease.

This clone was counted only a few times. The gene calls are TRBV6-5 and TRBJ1-5; tentatively, D is TRBD1 (5 bases). Germline values: CDR1 MNHEY, CDR2 SVGAGI. The V gene lost 6 bases and the J gene lost 0 bases, with 12 bases spanning the gap. CDR3 length equals 15 residues. The CDR3 DNA reads as TGTGCCAGCAGACGGGACTTTGATAGCAATCAGCCCCAGCATTTT. Its protein product is CASRRDFDSNQPQHF.

The V and J genes are TRBV7-8 and TRBJ2-1, with 15 bases that match TRBD2. Trimming cost V 5 bases and J 5 bases; bases outside gene matches: 7. CDR3 length equals 17 residues. The germline gives CDR1 SGHVS, CDR2 FQNEAQ. The CDR3 DNA follows: TGTGCCAGCAGCCCTCGGACTAGCGGGGGGGGGAACAATGAGCAGTTCTTC. This codes for CASSPRTSGGGNNEQFF.

This chain connects TRBV28 to TRBJ1-6; D gene uncertain. Germline V CDR1 and CDR2: MDHEN, SYDVKM. Trimming left V 8 bases short and J 7 bases short, with 15 bases between. The CDR3 runs 14 residues. CDR3 protein: CASSRGLVNSPLHF. The CDR3 nucleotides are TGTGCCAGCTCACGCGGCCTCGTGAATTCACCCCTCCACTTT.

This clone was seen only once. V is TRBV19 and J is TRBJ1-1, with D unclear. In germline, CDR1 is LNHDA, CDR2 SQIVND (reference sequence). V lost 4 bases and J 0 bases, leaving 9 bases between the germline ends. The CDR3 totals 14 residues. CDR3 region: CASSTTGVNTEAFF. The CDR3 nucleotides are TGTGCCAGTAGTACCACCGGGGTGAACACTGAAGCTTTCTTT. Variable domain in full (rest from reference TRBV19 and TRBJ1-1): DGGITQSPKYLFRKEGQNVTLSCEQNLNHDAMYWYRQDPGQGLRLIYYSQIVNDFQKGDIAEGYSVSREKKESFPLTVTSAQKNPTAFYLCASSTTGVNTEAFFGQGTRLTVV.

The table lists this clone with a few counts. The chain recombines TRBV24-1 with TRBJ2-2; TRBD2 is a possible D gene (5 bases). Germline V gene sequence: CDR1 KGHDR, CDR2 SFDVKD. The CDR3 loop spans 14 amino acids. Trimming shortened V by 5 bases and J by 1 base, and 7 bases separated the two germline ends. The CDR3 bases are TGTGCCACCAGTGGCCGGGGGAACACCGGGGAGCTGTTTTTT. Translation: CATSGRGNTGELFF.

This chain links TRBV3-1 (or the pseudogene TRBV3-2) with TRBJ1-2; perhaps TRBD1 as D (6 bases). The V gene's germline CDR1 is LGHDT and CDR2 YNNKEL (reference sequence). The CDR3 has 19 amino acids. The V end was cut by 6 bases, the J end by 0 bases, with 26 bases between. CDR3 DNA: TGTGCCAGCAGTCAAACGACAGGCTTAGGCAGGGCAACTAACTATGGCTACACCTTC. This sequence encodes CASSQTTGLGRATNYGYTF.

The gene calls are TRBV6-1 and TRBJ1-5; 7 bases match TRBD1. This CDR3 region has 20 residues. J lost 0 bases, V lost 4 bases, and 18 bases had no gene match. CDR1 MNHNS and CDR2 SASEGT come from the germline V gene. CDR3 sequence: CASSVIHIQPGQYSNQPQHF. The CDR3 DNA reads as TGTGCCAGCAGTGTAATACACATTCAACCGGGACAGTATAGCAATCAGCCCCAGCATTTT.

The chain is built from TRBV25-1 and TRBJ2-7, with 9 bases matching TRBD1. CDR1 is MGHDK and CDR2 is SYGVNS in the germline V gene. The CDR3 loop spans 15 amino acids. V trimming: 2 bases; J trimming: 4 bases; junction bases outside the gene matches: 6. The CDR3 spells CASSEPGQGVYEQYF. CDR3 sequence (DNA): TGTGCCAGCAGTGAACCGGGACAGGGAGTTTACGAGCAGTACTTC.

V and J are TRBV5-1 and TRBJ2-3; D unclear. The CDR3 has 16 residues. V lost 0 bases to trimming and J lost 1 base, with 12 bases between them. From germline, CDR1 is SGHRS and CDR2 YFSETQ. The DNA for the CDR3 is TGCGCCAGCAGCTTGGGGCCCCGCGGTGGCACAGATACGCAGTATTTT. It encodes CASSLGPRGGTDTQYF.

The J gene is TRBJ2-3, the V gene TRBV7-2; 8 bases fit TRBD1. The V segment lost 2 bases and the J segment 0 bases; nucleotides outside the gene matches: 10. This CDR3 is 18 amino acids long. Germline V CDR1 and CDR2: SGHTA, FQGNSA. The CDR3 loop is CASSLQARGPRSTDTQYF. As DNA, the CDR3 is TGTGCCAGCAGCTTACAGGCCAGGGGGCCTAGGAGCACAGATACGCAGTATTTT.

The genes are TRBV9 and TRBJ2-5; 13 nucleotides align to TRBD2. V trimming: 0 bases; J trimming: 1 base; junction bases outside the gene matches: 9. The CDR3 has 19 residues. The germline gives CDR1 SGDLS, CDR2 YYNGEE. Here the CDR3 reads CASSVGPGLAGAFQETQYF. The CDR3 DNA reads TGTGCCAGCAGCGTAGGCCCTGGACTAGCGGGGGCCTTCCAAGAGACCCAGTACTTC.

The V call is TRBV29-1, the J call TRBJ2-4, with D perhaps matching TRBD2 (6 bases). With 7 bases removed from V and 1 base from J, the gap between germline ends came to 11 bases. The CDR3 consists of 13 residues. The germline V gene has CDR1 SQVTM and CDR2 ANQGSEA. This CDR3 reads CSAGAGAKNIQYF. CDR3 DNA: TGCAGCGCTGGGGCGGGGGCCAAAAACATTCAGTACTTC.

The gene calls are TRBV6-5 and TRBJ1-2; no clear D gene. Looked up from germline, CDR1 is MNHEY and CDR2 is SVGAGI. The CDR3 extends over 14 amino acids. The ends were cut back, 6 bases at V and 2 bases at J, with 13 bases in the middle. The CDR3 loop reads CASRLVGGNYGYTF. The CDR3 DNA follows: TGTGCCAGCAGACTAGTTGGAGGAAACTATGGCTACACCTTC.

The chain links TRBV18 to TRBJ1-1, with D perhaps TRBD1 (5 bases). CDR1 and CDR2 (germline): KGHSH, LQKENI. The CDR3 loop spans 16 amino acids. The germline V and J ends were trimmed by 2 bases and 2 bases, with 15 bases remaining between them. The CDR3 is CASSPVHLGENTEAFF. Written as DNA, the CDR3 is TGTGCCAGCTCACCAGTACATTTAGGGGAAAACACTGAAGCTTTCTTT.

The CDR3 nucleotides are TGTGCCAGCAGCTTGGCGTACCGGGGGGCCCAAGAGACCCAGTACTTC. It yields the protein CASSLAYRGAQETQYF. This chain links TRBV5-4 with TRBJ2-5; possible D gene TRBD2, 7 bases. Trimming cost V 0 bases and J 1 base, with 13 bases left between them. CDR3 length equals 16 residues. Germline V CDR1 and CDR2: SGHNT, YYREEE (reference sequence).

The chain links TRBV11-3 to TRBJ2-7; tentatively, D is TRBD1 (5 bases). Germline V gives CDR1 SGHNT, CDR2 YENEEA. V lost 1 base to trimming and J lost 7 bases, with 8 bases between them. There are 12 residues in the CDR3. CDR3 amino acids: CASSLGGREQYF. Here the CDR3 DNA reads TGTGCCAGCAGCTTAGGGGGCAGGGAGCAGTACTTC.

The rearrangement uses TRBV5-8 and TRBJ1-1; TRBD1 aligns across 7 bases. The ends lost 2 bases at V and 1 base at J; junction bases unmatched: 2. The CDR3 consists of 14 residues. Looked up from germline, CDR1 is SGHTS and CDR2 is YDEGEE. In DNA, the CDR3 is TGTGCCAGCAGCTTTGGACAGGCGAACACTGAAGCTTTCTTT. This translates into CASSFGQANTEAFF.

The V call is TRBV19, the J call TRBJ1-5, with 10 bases that match TRBD1. The trim removed 6 bases at V and 3 bases at J, leaving 11 bases unmatched. Germline V gives CDR1 LNHDA, CDR2 SQIVND (reference sequence). The CDR3 sequence is 17 residues long. The CDR3 coding sequence is TGTGCCAGTAGCTATTCCGGGACAGGGGAAAACAATCAGCCCCAGCATTTT. Residues: CASSYSGTGENNQPQHF.

This clone occurred a few times. The chain is built from TRBV5-1 and TRBJ1-2, with D tentatively TRBD1 (5 bases). Deletions cut 0 bases from V and 4 bases from J, with 10 bases between. The germline gives CDR1 SGHRS, CDR2 YFSETQ. The CDR3 has 14 amino acids. In DNA form, the CDR3 reads TGCGCCAGCAGCTTGGAGTCAGGGATCTATGGCTACACCTTC. Translating gives CASSLESGIYGYTF.

The chain links TRBV4-2 to TRBJ2-1; the D gene is possibly TRBD2 (5 bases). V gave up 0 bases and J gave up 8 bases, with 8 bases separating them. The germline CDR1 and CDR2 sequences are LGHNA and YNFKEQ. CDR3 length equals 13 residues. The CDR3 region is CASSQDKRDEQFF. The CDR3 DNA is TGTGCCAGCAGCCAAGATAAGAGGGATGAGCAGTTCTTC.

This rearrangement joins TRBV28 to TRBJ2-7, with D unclear. The CDR3 length is 15 residues. The ends were cut back, 2 bases at V and 2 bases at J, with 13 bases in the middle. Germline CDR1 MDHEN, CDR2 SYDVKM. CDR3 sequence reads: CASSLIAVLPYEQYF. DNA for the CDR3: TGTGCCAGCAGTTTAATCGCAGTTTTACCCTACGAGCAGTACTTC. Full variable domain (missing parts from reference TRBV28 and TRBJ2-7): DVKVTQSSRYLVKRTGEKVFLECVQDMDHENMFWYRQDPGLGLRLIYFSYDVKMKEKGDIPEGYSVSREKKERFSLILESASTNQTSMYLCASSLIAVLPYEQYFGPGTRLTVT.